This is a list of T cell receptor beta chains from one sample in a study of memory CD4+ T cells and cytomegalovirus serostatus. The method was immunoSEQ multiplex PCR; TCRdb's version includes in-frame clones alone and lacks a portion of them. The sample consists of approximately 40,000 clones, approximately 80% of them appearing once. What was sequenced was memory CD4+ T cells from blood. These receptors originate from an adult in good health and CMV-seronegative. Both conserved end residues are part of each CDR3. The D gene is left open where the match is weak. Clone size, where shown, is once, few, many, or a class for clones that have expanded.

V	D	size	J	CDR3	DNA
TRBV21-1	-	-	TRBJ1-1	CASSNLFGNTEAFF	TGTGCCAGCAGCAACTTGTTTGGGAACACTGAAGCTTTCTTT
TRBV2	TRBD1	few	TRBJ1-5	CASSEARTGAQPQHF	TGTGCCAGCAGTGAAGCGCGGACAGGGGCCCAGCCCCAGCATTTT
TRBV28	-	-	TRBJ2-7	CASSLSGYEQYF	TGTGCCAGCAGCCTCTCCGGCTACGAGCAGTACTTC
TRBV6-1	TRBD1	-	TRBJ2-7	CASSEQTGNYEQYF	TGTGCCAGCAGTGAGCAGACAGGGAATTACGAGCAGTACTTC
TRBV7-6	-	-	TRBJ1-1	CASSLTPTQGGGAEAFF	TGTGCCAGCAGCTTGACCCCTACGCAGGGAGGTGGAGCTGAAGCTTTCTTT
TRBV7-4	-	-	TRBJ1-1	CASSFPLGFHEAFF	TGTGCCAGCAGCTTCCCTTTAGGGTTTCATGAAGCTTTCTTT
TRBV30	-	-	TRBJ2-1	CAWTSRDEQFF	TGTGCCTGGACTTCCCGGGACGAGCAGTTCTTC
TRBV28	-	-	TRBJ2-7	CASSDAGVLGYEQYF	TGTGCCAGCAGTGACGCAGGGGTGCTGGGCTACGAGCAGTACTTC
TRBV7-2	-	-	TRBJ1-6	CASTTGGSPLHF	TGTGCCAGCACCACCGGGGGGTCACCCCTCCACTTT
TRBV6-5	-	-	TRBJ2-5	CASRPTGFSQTQYF	TGTGCCAGCAGACCTACAGGGTTTAGTCAGACCCAGTACTTC
TRBV13	TRBD2	once	TRBJ2-1	CASSLARTSGGAPYVEQFF	TGTGCCAGCAGCTTAGCGAGGACTAGCGGGGGGGCTCCCTACGTTGAACAGTTCTTC
TRBV6-1	-	-	TRBJ2-3	CASSEGYRSRPGADTQYF	TGTGCCAGCAGTGAAGGCTATCGTTCCCGGCCTGGTGCAGATACGCAGTATTTT
TRBV5-4	-	-	TRBJ2-3	CASSFTTNTDTQYF	TGTGCCAGCAGCTTCACAACAAACACAGATACGCAGTATTTT
TRBV4-1	TRBD2	-	TRBJ2-1	CASSQDWRGAYNEQFF	TGCGCCAGCAGCCAAGATTGGCGGGGGGCCTACAATGAGCAGTTCTTC
TRBV2	-	-	TRBJ1-1	CASLRRGPLKNTEAFF	TGTGCCAGCCTTAGGCGAGGTCCACTAAAAAACACTGAAGCTTTCTTT
TRBV10-1	TRBD1	few	TRBJ1-1	CASKGAGDTEAFF	TGCGCCAGCAAGGGGGCCGGGGACACTGAAGCTTTCTTT
TRBV20-1	-	-	TRBJ1-5	CSVGSNQPQHF	TGCAGTGTTGGGAGCAATCAGCCCCAGCATTTT
TRBV7-6	TRBD2	-	TRBJ2-3	CASSLTSGGFTDTQYF	TGTGCCAGCAGCCTGACTAGCGGGGGATTCACAGATACGCAGTATTTT
TRBV5-1	TRBD1	-	TRBJ2-6	CASSKTGQGTNVLTF	TGCGCCAGCAGCAAAACGGGACAGGGAACAAATGTCCTGACTTTC
TRBV5-3	-	-	TRBJ1-6	CARSLGVDNSPLHF	TGTGCCAGAAGCTTGGGGGTTGATAATTCACCCCTCCACTTT
TRBV6-9	-	few	TRBJ2-7	CASSYSSHYEQYF	TGTGCCAGCAGTTATTCATCGCACTACGAGCAGTACTTC
TRBV7-8	-	-	TRBJ1-1	CASSLGARRTEAFF	TGTGCCAGCAGCTTAGGCGCTAGGAGAACTGAAGCTTTCTTT
TRBV7-2	-	-	TRBJ2-3	CASSFTDTQYF	TGTGCCAGCAGCTTCACAGATACGCAGTATTTT
TRBV11-2	-	-	TRBJ1-1	CASSSFRLGGRVNTEAFF	TGTGCCAGCAGCTCCTTCCGTCTGGGAGGCAGGGTGAACACTGAAGCTTTCTTT
TRBV5-6	TRBD1	-	TRBJ2-5	CASSLQGLGETQYF	TGTGCCAGCAGCTTACAGGGGCTGGGTGAGACCCAGTACTTC
TRBV5-5	-	once	TRBJ1-1	CASSFSSVNTEAFF	TGTGCCAGCAGCTTCTCCAGTGTGAACACTGAAGCTTTCTTT
TRBV6-1	-	-	TRBJ1-1	CASGGEYTEAFF	TGTGCCAGCGGGGGGGAGTACACTGAAGCTTTCTTT
TRBV9	-	-	TRBJ1-2	CASSVGAGAGGNYGYTF	TGTGCCAGCAGCGTAGGAGCGGGGGCAGGAGGCAACTATGGCTACACCTTC
TRBV9	-	-	TRBJ2-1	CASSVEGDEQFF	TGTGCCAGCAGCGTAGAAGGGGATGAGCAGTTCTTC
TRBV6-5	TRBD1	once	TRBJ2-7	CASSYAPTGPYEQYF	TGTGCCAGCAGTTACGCACCGACAGGGCCCTACGAGCAGTACTTC
TRBV27	TRBD2	once	TRBJ2-6	CASLRRGVPSGANVLTF	TGTGCCAGTCTACGTCGGGGGGTTCCCTCTGGGGCCAACGTCCTGACTTTC
TRBV7-2	-	-	TRBJ1-2	CASSPFAGTYGYTF	TGTGCCAGCAGCCCGTTCGCCGGGACGTATGGCTACACCTTC
TRBV11-3	-	-	TRBJ2-2	CASSFIRGGTGELFF	TGTGCCAGCAGCTTTATCAGGGGTGGGACCGGGGAGCTGTTTTTT
TRBV5-6	TRBD1	-	TRBJ2-5	CASSLLPGTGIRETQYF	TGTGCCAGCAGCTTGCTCCCCGGGACAGGGATCCGAGAGACCCAGTACTTC
TRBV30	TRBD1	once	TRBJ1-6	CAWGQGDSPLHF	TGTGCCTGGGGACAGGGGGATTCACCCCTCCACTTT
TRBV7-9	-	-	TRBJ1-2	CASSLESRGYTF	TGTGCCAGCAGCTTAGAATCGAGGGGCTACACCTTC
TRBV6-5	-	-	TRBJ1-3	CASSYGSGNTIYF	TGTGCCAGCAGTTATGGGTCTGGAAACACCATATATTTT
TRBV18	TRBD1	once	TRBJ1-1	CACPSTDRGGEAFF	TGTGCCTGTCCATCCACCGACAGGGGCGGTGAAGCTTTCTTT
TRBV18	-	once	TRBJ1-1	CASSPSTGANTEAFF	TGTGCCAGCTCACCCTCGACAGGCGCGAACACTGAAGCTTTCTTT
TRBV28	TRBD1	-	TRBJ2-2	CASSLAGQGTGELFF	TGTGCCAGCAGTTTAGCGGGACAGGGCACCGGGGAGCTGTTTTTT
TRBV6-5	-	-	TRBJ2-5	CASSYPRAGETQYF	TGTGCCAGCAGTTACCCCAGGGCGGGAGAGACCCAGTACTTC
TRBV2	TRBD1	-	TRBJ1-6	CASSPSRTGESHF	TGTGCCAGCAGCCCAAGCCGGACAGGGGAATCCCACTTT
TRBV30	-	-	TRBJ2-5	CAWSASRTKETQYF	TGTGCCTGGAGTGCCTCCAGGACTAAAGAGACCCAGTACTTC
TRBV7-8	-	-	TRBJ1-6	CASGEQGKTPLHF	TGTGCCAGCGGAGAACAGGGCAAAACACCCCTCCACTTT
TRBV5-1	-	-	TRBJ2-7	CASSPDRSWEQYF	TGCGCCAGCAGCCCCGACAGGAGTTGGGAGCAGTACTTC
TRBV5-1	-	-	TRBJ2-5	CASSDGDPLKNQYF	TGCGCCAGCAGCGACGGAGACCCGCTCAAGAACCAGTACTTC
TRBV2	-	few	TRBJ1-1	CASSGRAEAFF	TGTGCCAGCTCAGGGAGGGCTGAAGCTTTCTTT
TRBV5-4	TRBD1	-	TRBJ1-3	CASSSDRRNTIYF	TGTGCCAGCAGCTCGGACAGGAGAAACACCATATATTTT
TRBV5-1	-	once	TRBJ1-1	CASSLGTRNTEAFF	TGCGCCAGCAGCTTGGGCACTCGGAACACTGAAGCTTTCTTT
TRBV6-5	TRBD1	-	TRBJ2-7	CASSAGTGSYEQYF	TGTGCCAGCAGCGCTGGGACAGGTAGTTACGAGCAGTACTTC
TRBV6-5	TRBD1	-	TRBJ2-1	CASSSGQISYNEQFF	TGTGCCAGCAGTTCGGGACAGATCTCCTACAATGAGCAGTTCTTC
TRBV28	-	once	TRBJ1-4	CASSQRRAREKLFF	TGTGCCAGCAGTCAGCGTAGGGCGCGTGAAAAACTGTTTTTT
TRBV27	TRBD1	-	TRBJ1-6	CATKGQGDNSPLHF	TGTGCCACCAAGGGACAGGGGGACAATTCACCCCTCCACTTT
TRBV2	-	-	TRBJ1-4	CASEQENEKLFF	TGTGCCAGCGAACAGGAGAATGAAAAACTGTTTTTT
TRBV6-6	-	-	TRBJ2-7	CASSANYEQYF	TGTGCCAGCAGCGCCAATTACGAGCAGTACTTC